The rows below give T cell receptor beta chains drawn from one sample of a study of blood T cell repertoires in COVID-19. Method: immunoSEQ multiplex PCR; TCRdb's copy keeps in-frame clones and lacks some. The table includes around 360,000 clones, more than 70% detected once. Sequenced input: peripheral blood. The receptors originated from a woman aged 30 to 39 with COVID-19, enrolled during active disease. The CDR3 runs from the conserved cysteine through the conserved F or W. The D gene is left open where the match is weak. The size field is filled for only some rows; it gives once, few, many or a size class.

>TRBD1|-|TRBJ2-2|TRBV19
TGTGCCAGTAGTACACAGGGGGGGAACACCGGGGAGCTGTTTTTT
CASSTQGGNTGELFF
>TRBD2|-|TRBJ2-1|TRBV10-1
TGCGCCAGCAGTGAGTCTCCCGTAAGCGGGAGTTGGGATGAGCAGTTCTTC
CASSESPVSGSWDEQFF
>-|-|TRBJ2-5|TRBV2
TGTGCCAGCAGTGGAGGTCGGGGGGAGACCCAGTACTTC
CASSGGRGETQYF
>-|-|TRBJ2-7|TRBV5-4
TGTGCCAGCAGCCTTGGCCTCGGGGCCTACGAGCAGTACTTC
CASSLGLGAYEQYF
>-|once|TRBJ1-1|TRBV4-1
TGCGCCAGCAGCCAAGCACTGCCGGGGAACACTGAAGCTTTCTTT
CASSQALPGNTEAFF
>TRBD1|once|TRBJ1-1|TRBV29-1
TGCAGCGCCTGGGACAGAGCGAACACTGAAGCTTTCTTT
CSAWDRANTEAFF
>TRBD1|-|TRBJ2-5|TRBV11-1
TGTGCCAGCAGCTTAGGGAGCGACAGGGTACGAGAGACCCAGTACTTC
CASSLGSDRVRETQYF
>TRBD1|once|TRBJ1-2|TRBV28
TGTGCCAGCAGCACCGGGACAGATAACTATGGCTACACCTTC
CASSTGTDNYGYTF
>-|-|TRBJ2-3|TRBV10-3
TGTGCCATCAGTGGTAATATAGTCACAGATACGCAGTATTTT
CAISGNIVTDTQYF
>TRBD1|-|TRBJ1-1|TRBV15
TGTGCCACCAGCACAAGACAGGGGTCGGCTTTCTTT
CATSTRQGSAFF
>TRBD2|-|TRBJ2-2|TRBV4-1
TGCGCCAGCAGCCGAGGACTAGCGGGAGCGGGGGAGCTGTTTTTT
CASSRGLAGAGELFF
>TRBD2|-|TRBJ2-5|TRBV5-4
TGTGCCAGCAGCTTGGAGGCGGGAGTAGTGGAGACCCAGTACTTC
CASSLEAGVVETQYF
>-|-|TRBJ2-2|TRBV7-9
TGTGCCAGCAACCCCAGCCGTTGGCGGGAGAACACCGGGGAGCTGTTTTTT
CASNPSRWRENTGELFF
>-|-|TRBJ2-2|TRBV9
TGTGCCAGCAGCCTTTCCGGGACACTCTTAACCGGGGAGCTGTTTTTT
CASSLSGTLLTGELFF
>-|-|TRBJ2-7|TRBV19
TGTGCCAGTAGTATAGCAGGGCAAGTGGACTACGAGCAGTACTTC
CASSIAGQVDYEQYF
>TRBD2|-|TRBJ2-7|TRBV4-1
TGCGCCAGCAGCCAAGGGGGACTAGCGTACTACGAGCAGTACTTC
CASSQGGLAYYEQYF
>TRBD2|-|TRBJ2-4|TRBV11-3
TGTGCCAGCAGCCTTCGGGGGGGCATTCAGTACTTC
CASSLRGGIQYF
>-|-|TRBJ1-2|TRBV29-1
TGCAGCGTTGGAGGCCAAAACTATGGCTACACCTTC
CSVGGQNYGYTF
>-|once|TRBJ2-2|TRBV19
TGTGCCACAACATCCGGGGACATTATCACCGGGGAGCTGTTTTTT
CATTSGDIITGELFF
>TRBD2|-|TRBJ2-2|TRBV10-2
TGCGCCAGCGTAGAACTAGCGGGAGAAGCCGGGGAGCTGTTTTTT
CASVELAGEAGELFF
>TRBD2|-|TRBJ2-7|TRBV5-1
TGCGCCAGCAGCTCGGGACTAGCGGGCCTTACCACCTTC
CASSSGLAGLTTF
>-|once|TRBJ1-6|TRBV6-5
TGTGCCAGCAATAACTTTCCGGTCAGGCCCTCACCCCTCCACTTT
CASNNFPVRPSPLHF
>TRBD2|-|TRBJ2-6|TRBV2
TGTGCCAGCAGTGAACGCTTAGCGGGGGGTTCTGGGGCCAACGTCCTGACTTTC
CASSERLAGGSGANVLTF
>TRBD2|-|TRBJ2-1|TRBV11-2
TGTGCCAGCAGCTTATCCCGGACTAGCGGGAGGATGCAGTTCTTC
CASSLSRTSGRMQFF
>TRBD2|-|TRBJ2-3|TRBV24-1
TGTGCCACCAGTGTAGTAGCGGGAGTAGGTACAGATACGCAGTATTTT
CATSVVAGVGTDTQYF
>-|-|TRBJ2-7|TRBV7-9
TGTGCCAGCAGCTCCGGGGCGGGGGCCGGCTACGAGCAGTACTTC
CASSSGAGAGYEQYF
>-|-|TRBJ2-2|TRBV2
TGTGCCAGCAGAGCCCGAGGGGGGGAGCTGTTTTTT
CASRARGGELFF
>-|-|TRBJ1-5|TRBV24-1
TGTGCCACCAGTGAGCGTACTTATCAGCCCCAGCATTTT
CATSERTYQPQHF
>-|-|TRBJ1-2|TRBV9
TGTGCCAGCAGCGTAGATTCTGCCTATTATGGCTACACCTTC
CASSVDSAYYGYTF
>-|-|TRBJ1-2|TRBV6-2/TRBV6-3
TGTGCCAGCAGTTACTCCGGGACTAGGGCCTACACCTTC
CASSYSGTRAYTF
>TRBD2|-|TRBJ2-1|TRBV9
TGTGCCAGCAGCGTAAGCCCCCAAGCTGGACTAGCGGGAGACGATGAGCAGTTCTTC
CASSVSPQAGLAGDDEQFF
>TRBD2|-|TRBJ2-3|TRBV10-3
TGTGCCATCAGTCGCGGACTAGCGGGTAGCACAGATACGCAGTATTTT
CAISRGLAGSTDTQYF
>TRBD2|-|TRBJ2-5|TRBV5-4
TGTGCCAGCAGCCTCCGACTAGCGGGGCAGACCCAGTACTTC
CASSLRLAGQTQYF
>TRBD1|-|TRBJ1-5|TRBV10-3
TGTGCCATATCCGGGACAGGGAACCGTCAGCCCCAGCATTTT
CAISGTGNRQPQHF
>-|-|TRBJ1-5|TRBV10-3
TGTGCCACCGTGTCGTTTCTCAATCAGCCCCAGCATTTT
CATVSFLNQPQHF
>TRBD2|-|TRBJ2-1|TRBV28
TGTGCCAGCAGCCTAGCTAGCGGGAGGGCCAAAGAGCAGTTCTTC
CASSLASGRAKEQFF
>-|-|TRBJ2-7|TRBV28
TGTGCCAGCAGTTTTCTCTACGAGCAGTACTTC
CASSFLYEQYF
>-|-|TRBJ2-1|TRBV7-2
TGTGCCAGCAGAACCAAGAGTGGCGGAAATGAGCAGTTCTTC
CASRTKSGGNEQFF
>-|-|TRBJ2-6|TRBV19
TGTGCCAGTAGTACCTATCGGGGCTCTGGGGCCAACGTCCTGACTTTC
CASSTYRGSGANVLTF
>TRBD2|-|TRBJ2-7|TRBV28
TGTGCCAGCAGTTCGATCGCGGGGGGACGGGACGAGCAGTACTTC
CASSSIAGGRDEQYF
>TRBD1|-|TRBJ2-7|TRBV15
TGTGCCACCAGCGCCCAGTGGGACAGATACTACGAGCAGTACTTC
CATSAQWDRYYEQYF
>-|-|TRBJ1-6|TRBV2
TGTGCCAGCAATTTTGAGCTGAATTCACCCCTCCACTTT
CASNFELNSPLHF
>-|-|TRBJ2-2|TRBV3-1/TRBV3-2
TGTGCCAGCAGCCAAGATCAGCAGGGGCGCACCGGGGAGCTGTTTTTT
CASSQDQQGRTGELFF
>TRBD2|-|TRBJ2-1|TRBV5-1
TGCGCCAGCAGGCCTCCGGGACTAGCGGGAAGCTCCTACAATGAGCAGTTCTTC
CASRPPGLAGSSYNEQFF
>-|-|TRBJ2-5|TRBV2
TGTGCCAGCAAGTCCAGGGTCTGGGAGACCCAGTACTTC
CASKSRVWETQYF
>TRBD1|-|TRBJ2-1|TRBV27
TGTGCCAGCAGTTTAAGGGACAGCCGGGAGCAGTTCTTC
CASSLRDSREQFF
>-|-|TRBJ1-2|TRBV28
TGTGCCAGCAGGGAGGGATTTAACTATGGCTACACCTTC
CASREGFNYGYTF
>-|-|TRBJ1-1|TRBV11-3
TGTGCCAGCAGCCGTGGGCCCTACACTGAAGCTTTCTTT
CASSRGPYTEAFF
>-|-|TRBJ1-4|TRBV6-1
TGTGCCAGCAGTGAAGGTTACCCAGGGGTTACTAATGAAAAACTGTTTTTT
CASSEGYPGVTNEKLFF
>-|-|TRBJ1-3|TRBV7-2
TGTGCCAGCAGCTTAGGGCAGGACTCTGGAAACACCATATATTTT
CASSLGQDSGNTIYF
>-|once|TRBJ2-5|TRBV7-9
TGTGCCAGCAGCTTAGTGAGCGTGGTCGGGAAAGAGACCCAGTACTTC
CASSLVSVVGKETQYF
>TRBD2|once|TRBJ2-1|TRBV9
TGTGCCAGCAGCGCGAGCGGGAGCCCCTACAATGAGCAGTTCTTC
CASSASGSPYNEQFF